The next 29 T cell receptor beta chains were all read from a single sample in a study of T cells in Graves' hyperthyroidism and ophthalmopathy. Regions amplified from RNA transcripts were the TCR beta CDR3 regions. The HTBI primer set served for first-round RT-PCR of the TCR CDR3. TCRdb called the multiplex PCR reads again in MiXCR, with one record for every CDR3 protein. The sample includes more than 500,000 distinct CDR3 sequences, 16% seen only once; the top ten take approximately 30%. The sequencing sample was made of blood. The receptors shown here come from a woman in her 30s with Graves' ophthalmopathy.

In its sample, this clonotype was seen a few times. The CDR3 here is CASRTGADTGELFF. The CDR3 bases are TGTGCCAGCAGGACAGGGGCGGACACCGGGGAGCTGTTTTTT. This rearrangement joins TRBV28 to TRBJ2-2; 8 bases agree with TRBD1. CDR1 MDHEN and CDR2 SYDVKM come from the germline V gene. The CDR3 consists of 14 residues. J gave up 3 bases and V 6 bases, and 3 bases lay outside the gene matches.

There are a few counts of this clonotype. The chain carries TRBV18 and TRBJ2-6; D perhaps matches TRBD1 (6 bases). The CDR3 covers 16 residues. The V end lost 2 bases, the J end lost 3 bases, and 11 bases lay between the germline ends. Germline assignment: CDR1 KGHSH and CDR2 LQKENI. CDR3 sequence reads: CASSPGGAIGANVLTF. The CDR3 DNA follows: TGTGCCAGCTCACCAGGGGGCGCAATTGGGGCCAACGTCCTGACTTTC.

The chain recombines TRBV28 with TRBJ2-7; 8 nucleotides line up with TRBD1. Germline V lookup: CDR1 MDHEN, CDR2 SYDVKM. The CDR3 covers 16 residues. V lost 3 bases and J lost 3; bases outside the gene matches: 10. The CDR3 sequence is CASSFPGPGGYYEQYF. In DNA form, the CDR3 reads TGTGCCAGCAGTTTCCCAGGGCCAGGGGGCTACTACGAGCAGTACTTC.

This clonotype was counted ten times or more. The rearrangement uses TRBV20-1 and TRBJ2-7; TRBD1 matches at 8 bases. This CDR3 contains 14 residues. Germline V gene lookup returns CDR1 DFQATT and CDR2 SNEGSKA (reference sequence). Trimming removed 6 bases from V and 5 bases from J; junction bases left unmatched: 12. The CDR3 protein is CSAHTGGQGHEQYF. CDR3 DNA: TGCAGTGCCCACACGGGCGGACAGGGTCACGAGCAGTACTTC.

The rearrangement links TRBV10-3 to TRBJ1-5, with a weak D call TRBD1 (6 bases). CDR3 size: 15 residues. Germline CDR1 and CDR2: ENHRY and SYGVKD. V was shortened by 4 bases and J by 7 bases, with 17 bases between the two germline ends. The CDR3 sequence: CAISGGSGEGQPQHF. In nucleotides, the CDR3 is TGTGCCATCAGTGGGGGTTCAGGGGAGGGGCAGCCCCAGCATTTT.

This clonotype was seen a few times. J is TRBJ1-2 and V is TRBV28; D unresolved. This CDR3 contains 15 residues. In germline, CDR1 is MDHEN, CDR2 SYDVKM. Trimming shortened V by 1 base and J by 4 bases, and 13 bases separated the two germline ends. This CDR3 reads CASSLLAAGPYGYTF. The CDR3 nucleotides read TGTGCCAGCAGTTTATTGGCGGCGGGCCCCTATGGCTACACCTTC.

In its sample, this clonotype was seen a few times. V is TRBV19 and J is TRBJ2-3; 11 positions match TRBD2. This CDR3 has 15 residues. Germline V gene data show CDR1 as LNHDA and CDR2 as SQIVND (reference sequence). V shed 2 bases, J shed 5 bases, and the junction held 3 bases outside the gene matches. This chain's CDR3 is CASSILAGGQDTQYF. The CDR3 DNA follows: TGTGCCAGTAGTATATTAGCGGGAGGGCAAGATACGCAGTATTTT.

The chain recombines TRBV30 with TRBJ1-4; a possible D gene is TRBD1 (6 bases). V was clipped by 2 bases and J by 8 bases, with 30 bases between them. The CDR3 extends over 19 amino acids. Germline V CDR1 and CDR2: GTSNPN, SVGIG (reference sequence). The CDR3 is CAWSSLWSNPRGRGEKLFF. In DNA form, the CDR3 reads TGTGCCTGGAGTTCCCTTTGGTCTAACCCCCGGGGGCGAGGGGAAAAACTGTTTTTT.

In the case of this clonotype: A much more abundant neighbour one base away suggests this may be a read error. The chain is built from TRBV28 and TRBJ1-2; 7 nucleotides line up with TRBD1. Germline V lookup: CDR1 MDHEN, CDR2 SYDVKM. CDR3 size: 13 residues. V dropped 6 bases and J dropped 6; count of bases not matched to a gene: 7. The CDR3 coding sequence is TGTGCCAGCAGGACGACAGGGAACGATGGCTACACCTTC. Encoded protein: CASRTTGNDGYTF.

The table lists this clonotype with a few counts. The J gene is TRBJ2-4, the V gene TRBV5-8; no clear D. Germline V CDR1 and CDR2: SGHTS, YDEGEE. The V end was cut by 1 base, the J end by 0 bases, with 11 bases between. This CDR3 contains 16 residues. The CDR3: CASSLNKGLAKNIQYF. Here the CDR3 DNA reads TGTGCCAGCAGCTTGAATAAGGGATTAGCCAAAAACATTCAGTACTTC.

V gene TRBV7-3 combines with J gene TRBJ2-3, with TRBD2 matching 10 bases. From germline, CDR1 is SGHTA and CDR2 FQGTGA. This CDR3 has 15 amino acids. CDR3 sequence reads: CPPGTSGDGTDTQYF. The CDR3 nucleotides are TGTCCCCCCGGAACTAGCGGGGATGGCACAGATACGCAGTATTTT.

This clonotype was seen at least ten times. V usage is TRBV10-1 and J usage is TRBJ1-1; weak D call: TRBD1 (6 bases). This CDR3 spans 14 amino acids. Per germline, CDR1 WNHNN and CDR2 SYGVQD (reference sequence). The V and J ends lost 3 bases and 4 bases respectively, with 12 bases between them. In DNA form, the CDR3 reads TGCGCCAGCAGTGAAACAGGGCGGGCCACTGAAGCTTTCTTT. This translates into CASSETGRATEAFF.

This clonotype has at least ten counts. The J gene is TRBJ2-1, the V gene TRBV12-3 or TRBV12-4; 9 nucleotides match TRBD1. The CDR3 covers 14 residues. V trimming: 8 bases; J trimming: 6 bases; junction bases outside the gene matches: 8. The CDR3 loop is CASRTGQGGNEQFF. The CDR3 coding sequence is TGTGCCAGCCGCACGGGACAGGGCGGCAATGAGCAGTTCTTC.

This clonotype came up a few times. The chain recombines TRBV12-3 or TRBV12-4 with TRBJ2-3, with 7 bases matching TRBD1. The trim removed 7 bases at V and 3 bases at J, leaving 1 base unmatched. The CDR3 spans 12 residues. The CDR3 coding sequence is TGTGCCAGCACGACAGGGACAGATACGCAGTATTTT. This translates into CASTTGTDTQYF.

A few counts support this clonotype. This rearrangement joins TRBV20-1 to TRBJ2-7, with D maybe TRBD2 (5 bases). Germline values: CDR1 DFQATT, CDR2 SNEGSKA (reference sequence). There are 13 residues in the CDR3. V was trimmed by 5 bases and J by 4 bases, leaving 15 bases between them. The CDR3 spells CSAGPKGGYEQYF. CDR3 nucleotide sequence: TGCAGTGCTGGACCAAAAGGAGGTTACGAGCAGTACTTC.

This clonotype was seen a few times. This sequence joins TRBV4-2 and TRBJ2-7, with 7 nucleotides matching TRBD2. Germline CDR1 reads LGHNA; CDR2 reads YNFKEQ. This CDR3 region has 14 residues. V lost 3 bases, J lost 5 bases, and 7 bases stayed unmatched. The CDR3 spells CASSQRGGRDEQYF. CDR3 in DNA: TGTGCCAGCAGCCAGAGGGGTGGGAGGGACGAGCAGTACTTC.

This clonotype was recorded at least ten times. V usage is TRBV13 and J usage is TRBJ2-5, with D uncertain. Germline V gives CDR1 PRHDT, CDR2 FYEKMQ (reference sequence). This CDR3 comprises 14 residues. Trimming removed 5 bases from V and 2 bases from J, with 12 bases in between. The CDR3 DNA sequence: TGTGCCAGCAGCCCTACTCAACTTCAAGAGACCCAGTACTTC. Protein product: CASSPTQLQETQYF.

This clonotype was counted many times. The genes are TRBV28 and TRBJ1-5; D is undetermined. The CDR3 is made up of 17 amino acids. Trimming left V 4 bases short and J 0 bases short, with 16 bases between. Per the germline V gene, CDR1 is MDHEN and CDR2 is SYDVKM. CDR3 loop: CASSSGQFFYSNQPQHF. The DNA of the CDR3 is TGTGCCAGCAGTTCCGGGCAGTTCTTTTATAGCAATCAGCCCCAGCATTTT.

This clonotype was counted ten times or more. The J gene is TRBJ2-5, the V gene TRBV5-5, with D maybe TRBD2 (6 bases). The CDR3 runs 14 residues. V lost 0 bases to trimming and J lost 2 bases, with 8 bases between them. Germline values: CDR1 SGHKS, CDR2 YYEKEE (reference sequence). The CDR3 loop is CASSLADYQETQYF. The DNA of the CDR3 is TGTGCCAGCAGCTTGGCGGACTATCAAGAGACCCAGTACTTC. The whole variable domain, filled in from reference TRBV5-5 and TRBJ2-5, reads DAGVTQSPTHLIKTRGQQVTLRCSPISGHKSVSWYQQVLGQGPQFIFQYYEKEERGRGNFPDRFSARQFPNYSSELNVNALLLGDSALYLCASSLADYQETQYFGPGTRLLVL.

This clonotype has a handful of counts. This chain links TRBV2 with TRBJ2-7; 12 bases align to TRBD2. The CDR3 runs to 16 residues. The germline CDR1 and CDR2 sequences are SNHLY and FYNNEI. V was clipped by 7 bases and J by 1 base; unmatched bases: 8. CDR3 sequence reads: CASIKRLAGESYEQYF. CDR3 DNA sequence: TGTGCCAGCATCAAAAGACTAGCGGGAGAGTCCTACGAGCAGTACTTC.

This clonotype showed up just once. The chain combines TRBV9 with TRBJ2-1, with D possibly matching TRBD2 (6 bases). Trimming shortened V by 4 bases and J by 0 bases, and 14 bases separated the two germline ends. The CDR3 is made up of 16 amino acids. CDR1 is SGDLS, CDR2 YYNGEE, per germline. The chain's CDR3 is CASSSRERFSYNEQFF. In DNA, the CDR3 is TGTGCCAGCAGCTCCCGGGAGCGGTTCTCCTACAATGAGCAGTTCTTC. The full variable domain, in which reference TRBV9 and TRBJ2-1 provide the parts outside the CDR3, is DSGVTQTPKHLITATGQRVTLRCSPRSGDLSVYWYQQSLDQGLQFLIQYYNGEERAKGNILERFSAQQFPDLHSELNLSSLELGDSALYFCASSSRERFSYNEQFFGPGTRLTVL.

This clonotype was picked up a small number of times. The CDR3: CASSLFPTSIKETQYF. CDR3 DNA: TGCGCCAGCAGCTTGTTCCCGACTAGTATTAAAGAGACCCAGTACTTC. The chain recombines TRBV5-1 with TRBJ2-5; a weak D match, TRBD2 (6 bases). This CDR3 has 16 residues. CDR1 and CDR2 from the germline V gene are SGHRS and YFSETQ. The ends were cut back, 1 base at V and 3 bases at J, with 16 bases in the middle.

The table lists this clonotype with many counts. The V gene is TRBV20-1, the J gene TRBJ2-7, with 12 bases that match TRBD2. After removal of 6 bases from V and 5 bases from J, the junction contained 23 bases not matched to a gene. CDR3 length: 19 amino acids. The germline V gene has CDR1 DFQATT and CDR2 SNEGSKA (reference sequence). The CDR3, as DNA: TGCAGTGCCACCGAACAGGGCGCGCCTAGCGGGAGGGCCCCCAACGAGCAGTACTTC. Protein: CSATEQGAPSGRAPNEQYF.

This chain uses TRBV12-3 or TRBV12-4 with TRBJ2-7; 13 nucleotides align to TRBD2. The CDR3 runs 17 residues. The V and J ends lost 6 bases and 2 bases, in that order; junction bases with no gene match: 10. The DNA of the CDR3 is TGTGCCAGCAGGGGCAGGACTAGCGGGAGTCCTCCCTACGAGCAGTACTTC. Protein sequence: CASRGRTSGSPPYEQYF.

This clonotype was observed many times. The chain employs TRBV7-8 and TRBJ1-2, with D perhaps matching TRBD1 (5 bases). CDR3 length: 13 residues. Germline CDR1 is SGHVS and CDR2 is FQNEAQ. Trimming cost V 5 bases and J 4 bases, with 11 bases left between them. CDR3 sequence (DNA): TGTGCCAGCAGCCCCCGGGGGAGCTATGGCTACACCTTC. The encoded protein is CASSPRGSYGYTF.

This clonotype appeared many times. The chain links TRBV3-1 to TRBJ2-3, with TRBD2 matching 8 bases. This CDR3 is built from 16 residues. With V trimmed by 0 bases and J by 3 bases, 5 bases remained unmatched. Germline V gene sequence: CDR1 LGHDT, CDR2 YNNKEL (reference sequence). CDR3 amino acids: CASSQDGGLVTDTQYF. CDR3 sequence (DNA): TGTGCCAGCAGCCAAGATGGGGGACTAGTAACAGATACGCAGTATTTT.

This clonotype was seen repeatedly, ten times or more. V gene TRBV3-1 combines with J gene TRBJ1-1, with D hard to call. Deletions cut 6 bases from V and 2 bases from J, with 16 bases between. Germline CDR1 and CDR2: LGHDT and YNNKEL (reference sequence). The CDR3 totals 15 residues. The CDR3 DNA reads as TGTGCCAGCAGGCCAAGATACCAAGTTAACACTGAAGCTTTCTTT. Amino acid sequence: CASRPRYQVNTEAFF.

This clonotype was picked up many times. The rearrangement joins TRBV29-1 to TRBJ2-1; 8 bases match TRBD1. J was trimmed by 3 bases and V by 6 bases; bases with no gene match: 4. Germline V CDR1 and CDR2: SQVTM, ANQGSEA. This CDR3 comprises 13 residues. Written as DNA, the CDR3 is TGCAGCGTCGGGACAGGTCTCTACAATGAGCAGTTCTTC. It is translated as CSVGTGLYNEQFF.

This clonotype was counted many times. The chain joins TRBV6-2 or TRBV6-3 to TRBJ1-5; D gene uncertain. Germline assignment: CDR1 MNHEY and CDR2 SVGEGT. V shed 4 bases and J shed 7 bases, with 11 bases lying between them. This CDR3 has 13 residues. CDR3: CASSLETVQPQHF. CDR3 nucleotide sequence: TGTGCCAGCAGTTTGGAGACCGTGCAGCCCCAGCATTTT.